This entry describes one T cell receptor beta chain. Germline CDR1 MNHEY, CDR2 SMNVEV (reference sequence). V lost 6 bases, J lost 6 bases, and 11 bases lay in between. The CDR3 length is 12 residues. The table came from immunoSEQ multiplex PCR; TCRdb's copy has only in-frame clones and leaves some out. Found here are about 200,000 clones, about four fifths of them singletons; the top ten hold 2% to 3%. These data come from a study of blood T cell repertoires in COVID-19. The chain couples TRBV27 to TRBJ1-2; D is possibly TRBD1 (6 bases). Sequenced: peripheral blood. This TCR was sampled from a woman in her forties with active or convalescent COVID-19. CDR3 sequence (DNA): TGTGCCAGCAGAACAGGGAGAGATGGCTACACCTTC. Translation: CASRTGRDGYTF.